The clone carrying this T cell receptor (beta chain) was observed a handful of times. Possible read error: a much larger clone is one base away. The template was RNA from unsorted bulk tissue. This non-tumor lung sample came from over 3 cm beyond the tumor edge. The record originates from a study of tumor and adjacent non-tumor tissue in lung cancer. Three rounds of nested PCR, following a modified ARM-PCR protocol, produced the TCRbeta library. MiXCR was run by TCRdb on the multiplex PCR reads, yielding one entry per CDR3 protein. Of about 67,000 distinct CDR3 sequences listed, roughly three quarters are singletons. The specimen was distant non-tumor lung tissue. This sequence was found in a man in his 60s with non-small cell lung cancer.

CDR3 nucleotides: TGTGCCAGCACCTCGACAGGGGAAGCTTTCTTT. Its protein product is CASTSTGEAFF. The chain uses TRBV7-8 and TRBJ1-1; 7 bases align to TRBD1. The CDR3 totals 11 residues. Losses at the gene ends were 7 bases for V and 8 bases for J; bases not matched to a gene: 4. CDR1 is SGHVS, CDR2 FQNEAQ, per germline. The whole variable domain, remainder taken from reference TRBV7-8 and TRBJ1-1, is GAGVSQSPRYKVAKRGQDVALRCDPISGHVSLFWYQQALGQGPEFLTYFQNEAQLDKSGLPSDRFFAERPEGSVSTLKIQRTQQEDSAVYLCASTSTGEAFFGQGTRLTVV.